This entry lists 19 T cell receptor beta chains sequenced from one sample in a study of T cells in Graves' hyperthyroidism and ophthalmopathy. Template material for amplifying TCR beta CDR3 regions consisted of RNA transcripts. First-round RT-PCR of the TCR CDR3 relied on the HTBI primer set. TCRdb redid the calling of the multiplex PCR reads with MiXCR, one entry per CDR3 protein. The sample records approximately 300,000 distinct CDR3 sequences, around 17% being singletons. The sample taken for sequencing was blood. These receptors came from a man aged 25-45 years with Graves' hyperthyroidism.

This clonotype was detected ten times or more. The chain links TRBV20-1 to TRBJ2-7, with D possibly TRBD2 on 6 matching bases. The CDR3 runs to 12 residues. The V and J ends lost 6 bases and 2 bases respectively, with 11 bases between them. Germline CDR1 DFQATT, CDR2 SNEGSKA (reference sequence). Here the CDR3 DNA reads TGCAGTGCAGGGACTCAAGCCTACGAGCAGTACTTC. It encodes CSAGTQAYEQYF.

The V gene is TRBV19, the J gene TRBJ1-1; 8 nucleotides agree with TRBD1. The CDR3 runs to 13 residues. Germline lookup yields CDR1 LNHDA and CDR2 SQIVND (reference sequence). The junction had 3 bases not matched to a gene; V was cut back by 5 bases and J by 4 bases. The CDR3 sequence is CASSFTGGTEAFF. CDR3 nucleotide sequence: TGTGCCAGTAGTTTTACAGGGGGCACTGAAGCTTTCTTT. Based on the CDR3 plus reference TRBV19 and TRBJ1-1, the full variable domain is DGGITQSPKYLFRKEGQNVTLSCEQNLNHDAMYWYRQDPGQGLRLIYYSQIVNDFQKGDIAEGYSVSREKKESFPLTVTSAQKNPTAFYLCASSFTGGTEAFFGQGTRLTVV.

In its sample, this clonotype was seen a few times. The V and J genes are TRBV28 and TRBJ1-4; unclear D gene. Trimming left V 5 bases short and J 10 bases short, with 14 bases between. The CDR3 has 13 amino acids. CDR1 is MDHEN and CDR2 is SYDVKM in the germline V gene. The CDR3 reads CASSQETGRKLFF. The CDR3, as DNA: TGTGCCAGCAGTCAAGAGACCGGGAGAAAACTGTTTTTT.

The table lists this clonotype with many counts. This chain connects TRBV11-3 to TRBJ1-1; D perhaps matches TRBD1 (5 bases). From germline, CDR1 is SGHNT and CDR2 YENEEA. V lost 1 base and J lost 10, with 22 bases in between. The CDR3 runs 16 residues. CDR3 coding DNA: TGTGCCAGCAGCTTAGGGGGGGACCTGGCTGATGCGGGAGCTTTCTTT. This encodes CASSLGGDLADAGAFF.

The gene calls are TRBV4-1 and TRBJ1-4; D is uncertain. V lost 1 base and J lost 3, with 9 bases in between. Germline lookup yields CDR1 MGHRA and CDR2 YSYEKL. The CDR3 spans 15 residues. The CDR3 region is CASSQVGRSNEKLFF. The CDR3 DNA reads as TGCGCCAGCAGCCAAGTAGGCCGCTCTAATGAAAAACTGTTTTTT.

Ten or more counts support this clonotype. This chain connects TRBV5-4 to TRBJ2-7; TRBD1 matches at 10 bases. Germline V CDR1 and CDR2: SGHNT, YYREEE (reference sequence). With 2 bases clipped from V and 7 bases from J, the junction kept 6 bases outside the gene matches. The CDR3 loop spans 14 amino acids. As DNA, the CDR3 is TGTGCCAGCAGCTTCCGACAGGGGGCAGGGGAGCAGTACTTC. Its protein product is CASSFRQGAGEQYF.

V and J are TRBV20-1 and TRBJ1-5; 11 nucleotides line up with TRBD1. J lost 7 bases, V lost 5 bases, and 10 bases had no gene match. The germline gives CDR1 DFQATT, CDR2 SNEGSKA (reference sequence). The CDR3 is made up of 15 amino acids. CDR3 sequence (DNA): TGCAGTGCTGCCCCGGGACAGGGGGAGAAACAGCCCCAGCATTTT. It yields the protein CSAAPGQGEKQPQHF.

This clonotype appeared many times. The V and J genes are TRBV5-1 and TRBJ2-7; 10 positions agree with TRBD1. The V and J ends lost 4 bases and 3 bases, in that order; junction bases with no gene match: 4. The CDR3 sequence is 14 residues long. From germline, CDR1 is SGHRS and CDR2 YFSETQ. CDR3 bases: TGCGCCAGCAGCACGACAGGGGGCGGCTACGAGCAGTACTTC. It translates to CASSTTGGGYEQYF.

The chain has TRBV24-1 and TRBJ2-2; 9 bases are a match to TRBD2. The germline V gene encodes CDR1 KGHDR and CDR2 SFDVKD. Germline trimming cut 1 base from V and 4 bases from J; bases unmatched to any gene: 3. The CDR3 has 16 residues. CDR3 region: CATSDLAGGSTGELFF. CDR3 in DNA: TGTGCCACCAGTGATTTAGCGGGAGGTTCCACCGGGGAGCTGTTTTTT.

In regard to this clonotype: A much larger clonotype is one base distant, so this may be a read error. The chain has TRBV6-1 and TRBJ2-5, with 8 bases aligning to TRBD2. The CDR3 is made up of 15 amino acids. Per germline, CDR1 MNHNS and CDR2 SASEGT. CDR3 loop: CASSIAGRGRETRYF. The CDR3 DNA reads TGTGCCAGCTCAATAGCGGGAAGGGGGAGAGAGACCCGGTACTTC.

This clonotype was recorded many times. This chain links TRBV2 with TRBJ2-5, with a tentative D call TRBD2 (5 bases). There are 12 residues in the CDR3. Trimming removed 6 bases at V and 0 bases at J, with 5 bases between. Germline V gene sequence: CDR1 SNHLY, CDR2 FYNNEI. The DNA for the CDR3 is TGTGCCAGCAGGGACTACCAAGAGACCCAGTACTTC. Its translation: CASRDYQETQYF.

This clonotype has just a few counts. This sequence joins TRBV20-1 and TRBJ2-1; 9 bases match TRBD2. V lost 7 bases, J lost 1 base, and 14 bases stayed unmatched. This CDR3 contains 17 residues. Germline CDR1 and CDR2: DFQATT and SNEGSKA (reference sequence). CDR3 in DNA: TGCAGTGTTCACGGGATGGGCGGGAGGGGTTCCTACAATGAGCAGTTCTTC. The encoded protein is CSVHGMGGRGSYNEQFF.

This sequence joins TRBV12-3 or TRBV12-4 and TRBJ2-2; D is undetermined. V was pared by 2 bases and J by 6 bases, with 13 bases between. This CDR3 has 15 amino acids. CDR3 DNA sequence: TGTGCCAGCAGTTTATACCCCCAGCACGCCGGGGAGCTGTTTTTT. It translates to CASSLYPQHAGELFF.

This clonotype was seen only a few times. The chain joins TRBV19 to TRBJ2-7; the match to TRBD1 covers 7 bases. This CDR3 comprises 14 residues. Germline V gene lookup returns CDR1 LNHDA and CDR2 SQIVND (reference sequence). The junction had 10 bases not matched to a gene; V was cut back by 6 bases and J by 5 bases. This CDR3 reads CASSGTDAMDEQYF. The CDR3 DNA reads TGTGCCAGTAGCGGGACAGACGCCATGGACGAGCAGTACTTC. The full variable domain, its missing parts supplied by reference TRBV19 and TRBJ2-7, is DGGITQSPKYLFRKEGQNVTLSCEQNLNHDAMYWYRQDPGQGLRLIYYSQIVNDFQKGDIAEGYSVSREKKESFPLTVTSAQKNPTAFYLCASSGTDAMDEQYFGPGTRLTVT.

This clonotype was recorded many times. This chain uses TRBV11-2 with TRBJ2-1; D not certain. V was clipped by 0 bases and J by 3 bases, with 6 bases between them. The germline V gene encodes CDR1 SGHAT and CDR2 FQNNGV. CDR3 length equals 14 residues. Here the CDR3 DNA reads TGTGCCAGCAGCTTAGATCAGGACTACAATGAGCAGTTCTTC. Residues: CASSLDQDYNEQFF.

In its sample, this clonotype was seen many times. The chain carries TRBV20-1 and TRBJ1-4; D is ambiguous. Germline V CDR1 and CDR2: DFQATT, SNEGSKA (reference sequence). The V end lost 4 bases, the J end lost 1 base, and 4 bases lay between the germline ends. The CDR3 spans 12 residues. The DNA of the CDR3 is TGCAGTGCTACAGGAACTAATGAAAAACTGTTTTTT. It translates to CSATGTNEKLFF.

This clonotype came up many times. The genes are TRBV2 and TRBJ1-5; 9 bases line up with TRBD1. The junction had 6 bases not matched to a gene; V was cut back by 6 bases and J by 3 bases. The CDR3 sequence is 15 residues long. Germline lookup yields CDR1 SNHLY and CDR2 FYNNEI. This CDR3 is CASRMDRGINQPQHF. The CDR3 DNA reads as TGTGCCAGCAGAATGGACAGGGGAATCAATCAGCCCCAGCATTTT. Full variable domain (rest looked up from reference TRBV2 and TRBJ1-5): EPEVTQTPSHQVTQMGQEVILRCVPISNHLYFYWYRQILGQKVEFLVSFYNNEISEKSEIFDDQFSVERPDGSNFTLKIRSTKLEDSAMYFCASRMDRGINQPQHFGDGTRLSIL.

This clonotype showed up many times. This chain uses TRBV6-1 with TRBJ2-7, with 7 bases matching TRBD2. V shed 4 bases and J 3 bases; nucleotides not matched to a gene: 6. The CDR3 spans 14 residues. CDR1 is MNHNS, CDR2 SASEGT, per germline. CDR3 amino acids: CASSGGGVIYEQYF. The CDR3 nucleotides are TGTGCCAGCAGTGGGGGAGGGGTGATCTACGAGCAGTACTTC.

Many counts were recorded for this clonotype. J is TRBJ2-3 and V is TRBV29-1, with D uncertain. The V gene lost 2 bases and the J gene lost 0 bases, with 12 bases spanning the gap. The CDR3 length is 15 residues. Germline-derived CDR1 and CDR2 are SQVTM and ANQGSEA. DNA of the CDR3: TGCAGCGTTGAAAGGTCTGGTGGGAGCACAGATACGCAGTATTTT. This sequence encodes CSVERSGGSTDTQYF.